This T cell receptor beta chain was found in a study of blood T cell repertoires in COVID-19 (dated by TCRdb to the early 2020s). In the study overall: Collaborator samples came from the United States, Italy and Spain and covered acute and convalescent phases of COVID-19. The material from the prospective study consisted of cDNA or gDNA derived from T cells, B-cell-depleted T cells, or PBMCs. The dataset comprised deeply sampled blood TCRbeta repertoires from subjects exposed to, actively infected with, or recovered from COVID-19. The repertoires were released in a freely available public database meant as a resource for research on the immune response to SARS-CoV-2. The samples were drawn from two sources: the first 160 participants of the ongoing ImmuneRACE study, and 1,000 to 1,500 subjects contributed by 6 global collaborators. The sample metadata nearly always contained a de-identified subject ID, COVID-19 status, age in years and sex. Where available, HLA class I and class II types were obtained from metadata supplied by the sample provider rather than from assay-based typing. Beyond this particular receptor, the publication reports: Clinical and demographic metadata were provided uncurated, with the amount varying by source and participant.

This clone turned up a few times. No cognate antigen has been identified for it. Base-call qualities are not available, and no considerably larger clone is one nucleotide away. The collaborating institutions used their own protocols to collect whole blood in K2EDTA tubes. For TCRbeta analysis, collaborators shipped samples in one of three forms: frozen whole blood, isolated PBMCs, or DNA extracted from either of those sample types. V drops 1 base and J drops 9 bases, leaving 13 bases in between. From a lookup of the germline V gene, CDR1 and CDR2 are SGHAT and FQNNGV. There are 14 amino acids in the CDR3, from cysteine to phenylalanine inclusive. The retained sequence is limited to the CDR3, 42 bases, with the frame set at the first base. TCRbeta CDR3 regions were amplified from genomic DNA using the immunoSEQ Assay, a bias-controlled multiplex PCR. From the authors' description of their analysis: The number of nucleated cells in each sample was estimated from the amplification of reference gene primers within the assay. To quantify the absolute abundance of each unique TCRbeta CDR3 rearrangement, sequence reads were collapsed and filtered. For each sample, productive Simpson clonality was calculated as the square root of Simpson's diversity index across productive rearrangements. The immuneACCESS repertoire file appears here via TCRdb, limited to in-frame rearrangements. These files lack a portion of the clones; in checked studies, under half of the deficit traces to unresolved V genes, and the cause of the others is not known. D and trimming come from the DNA, and the V and J calls and clone size come from that table. The sample includes about 140,000 clones, with 79% observed a single time. In total, the top ten clones hold approximately 4% of the sample.

Material for sequencing was peripheral blood. The chain joins TRBV11-2 to TRBJ2-1, with TRBD1 as a weak D call on 6 bases. The clonotype comes from a man in his 60s with acute or convalescent COVID-19. The nucleotide sequence is given as TGTGCCAGCAGCTTAGTTAATCTAGGGGGTGAGCAGTTCTTC. It specifies CASSLVNLGGEQFF. Beyond the CDR3, the reference TRBV11-2 and TRBJ2-1 genes provide the residues; the full variable domain reads: EAGVAQSPRYKIIEKRQSVAFWCNPISGHATLYWYQQILGQGPKLLIQFQNNGVVDDSQLPKDRFSAERLKGVDSTLKIQPAKLEDSAVYLCASSLVNLGGEQFFGPGTRLTVL.